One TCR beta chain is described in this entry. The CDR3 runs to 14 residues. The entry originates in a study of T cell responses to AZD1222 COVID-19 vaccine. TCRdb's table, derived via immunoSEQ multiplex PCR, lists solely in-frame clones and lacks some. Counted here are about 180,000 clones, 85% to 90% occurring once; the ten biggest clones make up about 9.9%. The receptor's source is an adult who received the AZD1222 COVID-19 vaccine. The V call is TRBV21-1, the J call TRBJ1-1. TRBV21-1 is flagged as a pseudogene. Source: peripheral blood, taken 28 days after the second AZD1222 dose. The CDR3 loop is CASSKTGMNTEAFF. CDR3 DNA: TGTGCCAGCAGCAAAACTGGGATGAACACTGAAGCTTTCTTT.